These 32 T cell receptor beta chains originate from one sample sequenced in a study of monozygotic twins with inflammatory bowel disease. TCRdb reprocessed the 5' RACE reads, keeping one entry per CDR3 protein, no DNA. This sample's clone table lists about 160,000 distinct CDR3 sequences. The sequenced sample was blood. The receptors come from a human donor with ulcerative colitis or Crohn's disease, or a healthy co-twin of an affected twin (not recorded which).

The chain recombines TRBV27 with TRBJ2-3; absent DNA, TCRdb's TRBD1 call cannot be checked. Germline-derived CDR1 and CDR2 are MNHEY and SMNVEV (reference sequence). This CDR3 comprises 16 residues. The CDR3 loop reads CASSLRVTTSTDTQYF.

J is TRBJ1-2 and V is TRBV12-3 or TRBV12-4; the D call from TCRdb, TRBD1, cannot be confirmed without DNA. The CDR3 length is 13 residues. The CDR3 here is CASTGGTDYGYAF.

CDR3 sequence: CASSPVGSSGYTF. The gene calls are TRBV11-3 and TRBJ1-2. Germline lookup yields CDR1 SGHNT and CDR2 YENEEA. CDR3 length: 13 residues. The whole variable domain, filled in from reference TRBV11-3 and TRBJ1-2, reads EAGVVQSPRYKIIEKKQPVAFWCNPISGHNTLYWYLQNLGQGPELLIRYENEEAVDDSQLPKDRFSAERLKGVDSTLKIQPAELGDSAVYLCASSPVGSSGYTFGSGTRLTVV.

The chain is built from TRBV6-5 and TRBJ2-7. Germline V lookup: CDR1 MNHEY, CDR2 SVGAGI. The CDR3 has 18 amino acids. The CDR3 sequence: CASSYSISRGGSSYEQYF.

The chain uses TRBV5-1 and TRBJ2-3; TCRdb indicates TRBD2, and absent DNA this call remains unverified. This CDR3 is built from 15 residues. The V gene's germline CDR1 is SGHRS and CDR2 YFSETQ. CDR3 sequence: CASSLLAGGADTQYF.

The V and J genes are TRBV15 and TRBJ2-7; the D gene TCRdb calls, TRBD1, cannot be checked with no DNA. The CDR3 consists of 15 residues. Germline-derived CDR1 and CDR2 are LNHNV and YYDKDF (reference sequence). The CDR3 protein is CATSGNYDSLYEQYF.

This chain uses TRBV4-2 with TRBJ2-7; lacking DNA, the TRBD2 call made by TCRdb goes unchecked. Germline V gene lookup returns CDR1 LGHNA and CDR2 YNFKEQ. CDR3 length: 11 amino acids. This CDR3 is CASSTGPQQYF.

The genes are TRBV4-3 and TRBJ2-6; the D call of TRBD2 rests on TCRdb alone, since no DNA is present to check it. This CDR3 has 22 residues. Germline assignment: CDR1 LGHNA and CDR2 YSLEER. The CDR3 loop is CASSLPGLAGGRRGPGANVLTF.

The V call is TRBV6-1, the J call TRBJ2-7; TCRdb designates TRBD1, a call that cannot be tested without DNA. This CDR3 has 13 amino acids. The germline V gene encodes CDR1 MNHNS and CDR2 SASEGT. The CDR3 loop is CASSDQPGTGPNF.

The chain employs TRBV12-3 or TRBV12-4 and TRBJ2-3; TCRdb gives TRBD2 as the D gene, but with no DNA this cannot be confirmed. The CDR3 consists of 16 residues. The CDR3 sequence: CASRPGSTSSADTQYF.

The rearrangement uses TRBV4-1 and TRBJ2-3. This CDR3 spans 13 amino acids. Per the germline V gene, CDR1 is MGHRA and CDR2 is YSYEKL. CDR3 loop: CASSQDYRDTQYF.

This rearrangement joins TRBV7-2 to TRBJ1-6. This CDR3 region has 15 residues. CDR1 and CDR2 from the germline V gene are SGHTA and FQGNSA. CDR3 amino acids: CASSLQRRHNSPLHF.

This rearrangement joins TRBV4-2 to TRBJ2-7; TCRdb returns TRBD1, unconfirmable since there is no DNA. The germline CDR1 and CDR2 sequences are LGHNA and YNFKEQ. This CDR3 is built from 15 residues. CDR3 residues: CASSPLTVNTYEQYF.

The chain couples TRBV10-3 to TRBJ2-3; absent DNA, TCRdb's TRBD2 call cannot be checked. The CDR3 is made up of 16 amino acids. The germline V gene encodes CDR1 ENHRY and CDR2 SYGVKD. This CDR3 reads CAISAGTSGGTGTQYF.

The chain uses TRBV7-9 and TRBJ2-1. The CDR3 runs 13 residues. The germline CDR1 and CDR2 sequences are SEHNR and FQNEAQ (reference sequence). CDR3 loop: CASSLGAVNEQFF. The entire variable domain, with the rest obtained from reference TRBV7-9 and TRBJ2-1, is as follows: DTGVSQNPRHKITKRGQNVTFRCDPISEHNRLYWYRQTLGQGPEFLTYFQNEAQLEKSRLLSDRFSAERPKGSFSTLEIQRTEQGDSAMYLCASSLGAVNEQFFGPGTRLTVL.

The chain uses TRBV20-1 and TRBJ1-5; TCRdb selects TRBD1, and the lack of DNA leaves this call unchecked. From germline, CDR1 is DFQATT and CDR2 SNEGSKA (reference sequence). The CDR3 extends over 15 amino acids. CDR3 loop: CSATGGSYSNQPQHF.

The chain combines TRBV28 with TRBJ1-6; TCRdb gives TRBD1 as the D gene, but with no DNA this cannot be confirmed. The CDR3 spans 15 residues. Per the germline V gene, CDR1 is MDHEN and CDR2 is SYDVKM. The CDR3 loop reads CASRTPGQGNSPLHF.

J is TRBJ1-1 and V is TRBV6-1; TCRdb returns TRBD1, unconfirmable since there is no DNA. There are 15 residues in the CDR3. In germline, CDR1 is MNHNS, CDR2 SASEGT. CDR3 in amino acids: CASSANRGRETEAFF.

The chain has TRBV6-5 and TRBJ2-7; TCRdb designates TRBD1, a call that cannot be tested without DNA. The CDR3 runs 13 residues. The germline CDR1 and CDR2 sequences are MNHEY and SVGAGI. CDR3 residues: CASRGTVSYEQYF.

V is TRBV20-1 and J is TRBJ1-1; no DNA is available, so the TRBD1 call from TCRdb remains unchecked. The length of the CDR3 is 13 residues. Germline-derived CDR1 and CDR2 are DFQATT and SNEGSKA (reference sequence). CDR3: CSAPDRVNTEAFF.

This rearrangement joins TRBV7-9 to TRBJ2-7; TCRdb gives TRBD1 as the D gene, but with no DNA this cannot be confirmed. CDR1 is SEHNR, CDR2 FQNEAQ, per germline (reference sequence). The CDR3 is 13 residues long. This CDR3 reads CASSRQGGYEQYF.

The V call is TRBV5-6, the J call TRBJ1-5; with no DNA, the TCRdb D assignment of TRBD1 cannot be verified. Germline lookup yields CDR1 SGHDT and CDR2 YYEEEE. The CDR3 loop spans 14 amino acids. The CDR3: CASSLRGADQPQHF.

This sequence joins TRBV11-2 and TRBJ2-3; the D gene TCRdb calls, TRBD2, cannot be checked with no DNA. CDR1 is SGHAT and CDR2 is FQNNGV in the germline V gene. This CDR3 has 15 amino acids. This CDR3 reads CASSSIGLGTDTQYF.

The chain employs TRBV12-3 or TRBV12-4 and TRBJ2-1; TCRdb names TRBD2, which stays unverified in the absence of DNA. The CDR3 is made up of 13 amino acids. The CDR3 spells CASSLIRRNEQFF.

The chain has TRBV28 and TRBJ2-7; TCRdb indicates TRBD2, and absent DNA this call remains unverified. The CDR3 is made up of 15 amino acids. CDR1 and CDR2 (germline): MDHEN, SYDVKM. The CDR3 loop is CASSLGEREDYEQYF.

This chain connects TRBV20-1 to TRBJ2-7; as DNA is missing, the TRBD2 call by TCRdb cannot be tested. There are 16 residues in the CDR3. CDR1 is DFQATT, CDR2 SNEGSKA, per germline (reference sequence). The CDR3 spells CSAIGLAGGPSTEQYF.

V usage is TRBV5-4 and J usage is TRBJ1-1. Germline V gives CDR1 SGHNT, CDR2 YYREEE (reference sequence). The CDR3 is 14 amino acids. CDR3: CASSSDYRWTEAFF.

The chain uses TRBV20-1 and TRBJ2-1; with no DNA, the TCRdb D assignment of TRBD2 cannot be verified. There are 14 residues in the CDR3. The V gene's germline CDR1 is DFQATT and CDR2 SNEGSKA (reference sequence). CDR3 protein: CSASSSREGDEQFF.

The rearrangement joins TRBV28 to TRBJ1-2. Germline V gene lookup returns CDR1 MDHEN and CDR2 SYDVKM. There are 12 residues in the CDR3. The CDR3 loop reads CASRSSSYGYTF.

The J gene is TRBJ2-1, the V gene TRBV3-1; TCRdb indicates TRBD1, and absent DNA this call remains unverified. This CDR3 region has 17 residues. Germline V gene data show CDR1 as LGHDT and CDR2 as YNNKEL (reference sequence). CDR3 residues: CASSQDLQGGPGVGQFF.

The chain combines TRBV5-1 with TRBJ1-2; there is no DNA to check the TCRdb D call of TRBD1. CDR1 and CDR2 (germline): SGHRS, YFSETQ. This CDR3 has 13 amino acids. CDR3 residues: CASSSGTGDGYTF.

This sequence joins TRBV7-3 and TRBJ1-1. CDR1 and CDR2 (germline): SGHTA, FQGTGA. The CDR3 has 13 residues. CDR3 amino acids: CASSLTDGTEAFF.